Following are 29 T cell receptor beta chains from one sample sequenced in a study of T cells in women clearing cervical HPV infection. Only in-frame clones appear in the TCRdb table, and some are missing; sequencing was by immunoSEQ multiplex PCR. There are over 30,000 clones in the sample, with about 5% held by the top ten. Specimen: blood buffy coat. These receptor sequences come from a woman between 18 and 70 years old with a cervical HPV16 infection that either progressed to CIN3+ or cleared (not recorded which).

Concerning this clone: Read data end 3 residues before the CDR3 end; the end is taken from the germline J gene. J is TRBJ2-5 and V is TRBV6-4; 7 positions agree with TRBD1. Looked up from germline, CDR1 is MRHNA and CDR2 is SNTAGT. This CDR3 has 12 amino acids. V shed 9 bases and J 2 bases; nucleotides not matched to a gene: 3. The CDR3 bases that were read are TGTGCCAGGGTGGGACAGCAAGAGACC. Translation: CARVGQQET. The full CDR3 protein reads CARVGQQETQYF.

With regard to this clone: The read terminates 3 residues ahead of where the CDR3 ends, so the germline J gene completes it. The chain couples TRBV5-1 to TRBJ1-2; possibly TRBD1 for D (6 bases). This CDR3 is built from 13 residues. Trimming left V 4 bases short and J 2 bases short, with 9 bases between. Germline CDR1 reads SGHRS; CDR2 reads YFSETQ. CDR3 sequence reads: CASSRGGNYGYTF. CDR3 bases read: TGCGCCAGCAGCCGGGGGGGCAACTATGGC. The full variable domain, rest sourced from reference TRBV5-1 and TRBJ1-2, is KAGVTQTPRYLIKTRGQQVTLSCSPISGHRSVSWYQQTPGQGLQFLFEYFSETQRNKGNFPGRFSGRQFSNSRSEMNVSTLELGDSALYLCASSRGGNYGYTFGSGTRLTVV.

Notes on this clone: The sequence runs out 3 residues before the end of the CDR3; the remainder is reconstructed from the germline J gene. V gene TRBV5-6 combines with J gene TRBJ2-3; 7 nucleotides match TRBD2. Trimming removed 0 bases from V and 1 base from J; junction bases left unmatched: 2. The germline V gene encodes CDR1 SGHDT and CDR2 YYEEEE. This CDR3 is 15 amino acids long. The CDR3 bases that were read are TGTGCCAGCAGCTTGGTTGGGGGGGGCACAGATACG. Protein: CASSLVGGGTDT. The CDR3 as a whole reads CASSLVGGGTDTQYF.

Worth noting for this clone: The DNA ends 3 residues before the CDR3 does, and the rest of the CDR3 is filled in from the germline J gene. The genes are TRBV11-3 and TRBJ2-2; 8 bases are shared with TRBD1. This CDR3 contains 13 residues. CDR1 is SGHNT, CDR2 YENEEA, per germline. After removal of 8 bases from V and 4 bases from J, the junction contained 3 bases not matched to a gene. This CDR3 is CASSTGGTGELFF. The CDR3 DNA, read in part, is TGTGCCAGCTCAACAGGGGGCACCGGGGAG.

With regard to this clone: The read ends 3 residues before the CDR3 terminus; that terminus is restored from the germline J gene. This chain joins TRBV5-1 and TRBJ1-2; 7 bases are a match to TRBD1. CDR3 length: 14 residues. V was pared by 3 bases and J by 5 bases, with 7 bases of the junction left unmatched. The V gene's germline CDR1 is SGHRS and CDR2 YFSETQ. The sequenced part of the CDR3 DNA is TGCGCCAGCAGCTCGACAGGGTTCGATTATGGC. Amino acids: CASSSTGFDYG. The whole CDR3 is CASSSTGFDYGYTF.

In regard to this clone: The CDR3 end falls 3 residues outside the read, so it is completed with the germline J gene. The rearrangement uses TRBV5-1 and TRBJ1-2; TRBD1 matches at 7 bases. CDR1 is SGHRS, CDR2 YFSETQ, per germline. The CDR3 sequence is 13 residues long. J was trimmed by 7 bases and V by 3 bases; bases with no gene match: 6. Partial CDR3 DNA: TGCGCCAGCAGCTCAGGGGGAGTGGGTGGC. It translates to CASSSGGVGG. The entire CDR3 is CASSSGGVGGYTF.

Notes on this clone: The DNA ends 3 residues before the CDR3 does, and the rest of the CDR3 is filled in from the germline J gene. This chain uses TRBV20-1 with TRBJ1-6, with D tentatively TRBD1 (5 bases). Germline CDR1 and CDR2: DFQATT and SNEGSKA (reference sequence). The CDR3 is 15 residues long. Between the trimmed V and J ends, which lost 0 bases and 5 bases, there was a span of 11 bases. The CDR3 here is CSARDAGHNNSPLHF. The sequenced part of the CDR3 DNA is TGCAGTGCTAGAGATGCAGGGCACAATAATTCACCC.

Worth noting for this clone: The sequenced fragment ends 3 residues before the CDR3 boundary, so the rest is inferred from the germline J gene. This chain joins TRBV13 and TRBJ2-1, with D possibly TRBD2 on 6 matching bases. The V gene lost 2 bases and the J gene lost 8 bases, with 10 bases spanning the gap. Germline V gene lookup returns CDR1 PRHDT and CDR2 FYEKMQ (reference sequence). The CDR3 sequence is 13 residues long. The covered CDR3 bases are TGTGCCAGCAGCTTAAACGGGGGATATGAG. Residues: CASSLNGGYE. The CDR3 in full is CASSLNGGYEQFF.

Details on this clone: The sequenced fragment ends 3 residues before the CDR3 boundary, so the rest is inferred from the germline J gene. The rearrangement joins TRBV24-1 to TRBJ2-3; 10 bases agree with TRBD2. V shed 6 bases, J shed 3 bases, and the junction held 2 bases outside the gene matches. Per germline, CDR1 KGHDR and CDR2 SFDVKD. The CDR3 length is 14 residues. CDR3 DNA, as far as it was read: TGTGCCACCAGTAGCGGGGGGGGAACAGATACG. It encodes CATSSGGGTDT. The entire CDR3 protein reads CATSSGGGTDTQYF.

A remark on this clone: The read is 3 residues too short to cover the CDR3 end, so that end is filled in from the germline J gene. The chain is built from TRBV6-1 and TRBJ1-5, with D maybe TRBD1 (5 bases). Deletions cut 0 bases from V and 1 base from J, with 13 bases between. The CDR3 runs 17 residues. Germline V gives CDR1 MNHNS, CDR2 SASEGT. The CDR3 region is CASSEARGDGSNQPQHF. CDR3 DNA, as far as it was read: TGTGCCAGCAGTGAAGCGCGGGGGGACGGGAGCAATCAGCCC.

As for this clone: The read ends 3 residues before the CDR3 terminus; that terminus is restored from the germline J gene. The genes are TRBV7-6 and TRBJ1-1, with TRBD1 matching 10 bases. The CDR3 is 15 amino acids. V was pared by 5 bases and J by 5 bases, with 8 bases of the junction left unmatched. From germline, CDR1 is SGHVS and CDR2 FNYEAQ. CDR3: CASSLWTGGTTEAFF. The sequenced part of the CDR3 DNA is TGTGCCAGCAGCCTATGGACAGGGGGAACGACTGAA.

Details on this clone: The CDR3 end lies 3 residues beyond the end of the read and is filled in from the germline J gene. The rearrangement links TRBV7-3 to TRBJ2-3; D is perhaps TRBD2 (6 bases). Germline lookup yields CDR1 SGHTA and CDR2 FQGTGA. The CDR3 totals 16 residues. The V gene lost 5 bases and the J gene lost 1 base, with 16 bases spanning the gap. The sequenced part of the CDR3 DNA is TGTGCCAGCAGCAAGGGACTCCGGGCTGGCACAGATACG. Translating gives CASSKGLRAGTDT. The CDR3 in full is CASSKGLRAGTDTQYF.

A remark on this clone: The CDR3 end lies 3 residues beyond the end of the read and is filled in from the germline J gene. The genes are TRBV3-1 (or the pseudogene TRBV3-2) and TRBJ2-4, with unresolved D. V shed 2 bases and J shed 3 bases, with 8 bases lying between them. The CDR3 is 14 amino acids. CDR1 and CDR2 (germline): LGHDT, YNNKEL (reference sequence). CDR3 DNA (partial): TGTGCCAGCAGCCAACAGGCGAGCAAAAACATT. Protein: CASSQQASKNI. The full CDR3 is CASSQQASKNIQYF.

The CDR3 reads CSAIDRGGANVLTF. The CDR3 DNA, read in part, is TGCAGTGCCATAGACAGGGGTGGGGCCAACGTC. The V and J genes are TRBV20-1 and TRBJ2-6; 8 nucleotides agree with TRBD1. The CDR3 extends 3 residues past the end of the read, so its final part is completed from the germline J gene. V dropped 6 bases and J dropped 3; count of bases not matched to a gene: 4. Germline CDR1 is DFQATT and CDR2 is SNEGSKA (reference sequence). CDR3 length: 14 amino acids.

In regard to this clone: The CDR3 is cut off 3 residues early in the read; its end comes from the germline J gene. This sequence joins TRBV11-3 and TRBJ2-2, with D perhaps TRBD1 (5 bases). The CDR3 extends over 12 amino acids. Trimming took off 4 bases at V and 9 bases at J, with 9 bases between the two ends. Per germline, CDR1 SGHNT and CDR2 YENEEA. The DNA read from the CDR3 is TGTGCCAGCAGCTCAGGGTACCGGGAG. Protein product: CASSSGYRE. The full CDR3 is CASSSGYRELFF.

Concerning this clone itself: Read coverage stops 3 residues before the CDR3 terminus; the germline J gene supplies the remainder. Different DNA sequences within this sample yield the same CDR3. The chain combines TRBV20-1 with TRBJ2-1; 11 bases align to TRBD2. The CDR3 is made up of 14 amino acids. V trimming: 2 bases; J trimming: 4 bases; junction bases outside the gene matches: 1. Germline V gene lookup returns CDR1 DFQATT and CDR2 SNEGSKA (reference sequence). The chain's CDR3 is CSARLAGGYNEQFF. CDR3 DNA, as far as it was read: TGCAGTGCTAGACTAGCGGGGGGTTACAATGAG.

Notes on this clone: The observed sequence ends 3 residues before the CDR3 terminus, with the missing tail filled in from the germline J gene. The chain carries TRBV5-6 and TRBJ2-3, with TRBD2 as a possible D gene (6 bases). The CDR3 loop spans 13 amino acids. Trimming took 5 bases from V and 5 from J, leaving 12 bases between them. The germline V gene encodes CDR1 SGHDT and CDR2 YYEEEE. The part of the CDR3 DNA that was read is TGTGCCAGCAGGGCGGGATCCGGAGATACG. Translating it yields CASRAGSGDT. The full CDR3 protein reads CASRAGSGDTQYF. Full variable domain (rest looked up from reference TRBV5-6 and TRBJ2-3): DAGVTQSPTHLIKTRGQQVTLRCSPKSGHDTVSWYQQALGQGPQFIFQYYEEEERQRGNFPDRFSGHQFPNYSSELNVNALLLGDSALYLCASRAGSGDTQYFGPGTRLTVL.

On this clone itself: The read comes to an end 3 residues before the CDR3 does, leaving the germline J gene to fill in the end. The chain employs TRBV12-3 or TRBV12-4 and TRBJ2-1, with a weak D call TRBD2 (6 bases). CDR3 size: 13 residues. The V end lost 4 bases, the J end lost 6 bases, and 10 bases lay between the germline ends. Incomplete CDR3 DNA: TGTGCCAGCAGTTCAGGGACTCCCAATGAG. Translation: CASSSGTPNE. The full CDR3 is CASSSGTPNEQFF.

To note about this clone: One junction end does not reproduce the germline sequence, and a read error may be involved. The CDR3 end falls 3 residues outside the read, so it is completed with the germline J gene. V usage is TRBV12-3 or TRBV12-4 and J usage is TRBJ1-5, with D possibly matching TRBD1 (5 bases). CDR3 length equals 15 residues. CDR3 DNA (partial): TGTGCCAGCAGCTTAGGGACTACGCCGACTCAGCCC. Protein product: CASSLGTTPTQP. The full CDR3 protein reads CASSLGTTPTQPQHF.

The DNA read from the CDR3 is TGTGCCAGCAGCTTAGGCCCCGCAGGGAGGGGTCAGCCC. The encoded protein is CASSLGPAGRGQP. The whole CDR3 sequence reads CASSLGPAGRGQPQHF. This chain links TRBV7-3 with TRBJ1-5; tentatively, D is TRBD1 (5 bases). Read sequence stops 3 residues before the CDR3 end, and the germline J gene provides the missing end. Germline CDR1 reads SGHTA; CDR2 reads FQGTGA. V was shortened by 2 bases and J by 6 bases, with 17 bases between the two germline ends. The CDR3 loop spans 16 amino acids.

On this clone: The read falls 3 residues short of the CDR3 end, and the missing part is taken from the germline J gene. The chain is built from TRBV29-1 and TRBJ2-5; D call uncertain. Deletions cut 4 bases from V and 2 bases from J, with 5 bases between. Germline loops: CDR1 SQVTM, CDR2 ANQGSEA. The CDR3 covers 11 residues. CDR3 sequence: CSVGQQETQYF. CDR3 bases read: TGCAGCGTTGGGCAGCAAGAGACC.

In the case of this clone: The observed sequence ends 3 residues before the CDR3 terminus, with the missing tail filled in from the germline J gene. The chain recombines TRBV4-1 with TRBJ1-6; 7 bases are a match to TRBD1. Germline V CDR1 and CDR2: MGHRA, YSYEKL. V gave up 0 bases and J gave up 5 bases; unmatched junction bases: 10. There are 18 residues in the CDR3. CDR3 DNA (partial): TGCGCCAGCAGCCAAGACGGAGGGGGCTTCTCAAATAATTCACCC. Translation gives CASSQDGGGFSNNSP. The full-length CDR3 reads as CASSQDGGGFSNNSPLHF.

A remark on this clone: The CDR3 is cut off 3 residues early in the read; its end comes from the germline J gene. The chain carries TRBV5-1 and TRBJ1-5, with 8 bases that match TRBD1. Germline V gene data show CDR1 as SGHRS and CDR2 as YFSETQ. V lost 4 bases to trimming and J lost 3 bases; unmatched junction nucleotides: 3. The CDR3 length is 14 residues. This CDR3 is CASSETGVNQPQHF. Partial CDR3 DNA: TGCGCCAGCAGCGAGACAGGGGTCAATCAGCCC. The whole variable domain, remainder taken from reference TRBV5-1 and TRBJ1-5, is KAGVTQTPRYLIKTRGQQVTLSCSPISGHRSVSWYQQTPGQGLQFLFEYFSETQRNKGNFPGRFSGRQFSNSRSEMNVSTLELGDSALYLCASSETGVNQPQHFGDGTRLSIL.

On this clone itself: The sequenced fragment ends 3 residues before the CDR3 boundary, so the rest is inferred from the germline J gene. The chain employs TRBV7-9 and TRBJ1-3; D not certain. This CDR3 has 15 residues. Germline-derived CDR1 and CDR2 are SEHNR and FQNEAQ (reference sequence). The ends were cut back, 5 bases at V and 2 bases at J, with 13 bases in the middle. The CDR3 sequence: CASSTYSITGNTIYF. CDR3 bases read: TGTGCCAGCAGCACCTACAGCATCACTGGAAACACC.

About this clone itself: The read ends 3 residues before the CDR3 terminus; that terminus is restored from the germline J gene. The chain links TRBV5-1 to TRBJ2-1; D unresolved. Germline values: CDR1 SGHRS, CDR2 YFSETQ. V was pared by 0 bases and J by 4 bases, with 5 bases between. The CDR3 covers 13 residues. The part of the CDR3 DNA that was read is TGCGCCAGCAGCTTGGTCGGGTACAATGAG. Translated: CASSLVGYNE. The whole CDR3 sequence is CASSLVGYNEQFF.

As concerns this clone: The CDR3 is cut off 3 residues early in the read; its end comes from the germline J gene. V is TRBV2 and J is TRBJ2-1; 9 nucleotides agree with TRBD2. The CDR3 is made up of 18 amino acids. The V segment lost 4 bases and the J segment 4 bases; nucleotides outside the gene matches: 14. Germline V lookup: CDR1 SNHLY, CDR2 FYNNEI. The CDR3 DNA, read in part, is TGTGCCAGCAGTGGGGGTAGCGGGGGCCCCCAGGGATACAATGAG. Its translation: CASSGGSGGPQGYNE. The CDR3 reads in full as CASSGGSGGPQGYNEQFF.

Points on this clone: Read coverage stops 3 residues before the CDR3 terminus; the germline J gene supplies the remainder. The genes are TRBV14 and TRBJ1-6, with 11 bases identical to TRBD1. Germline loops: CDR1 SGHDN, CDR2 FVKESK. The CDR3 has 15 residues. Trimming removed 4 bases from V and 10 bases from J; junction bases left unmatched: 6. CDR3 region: CASSLGQGAGSPLHF. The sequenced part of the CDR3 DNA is TGTGCCAGCAGCCTTGGACAGGGGGCTGGATCACCC. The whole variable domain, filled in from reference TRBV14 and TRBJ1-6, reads EAGVTQFPSHSVIEKGQTVTLRCDPISGHDNLYWYRRVMGKEIKFLLHFVKESKQDESGMPNNRFLAERTGGTYSTLKVQPAELEDSGVYFCASSLGQGAGSPLHFGNGTRLTVT.

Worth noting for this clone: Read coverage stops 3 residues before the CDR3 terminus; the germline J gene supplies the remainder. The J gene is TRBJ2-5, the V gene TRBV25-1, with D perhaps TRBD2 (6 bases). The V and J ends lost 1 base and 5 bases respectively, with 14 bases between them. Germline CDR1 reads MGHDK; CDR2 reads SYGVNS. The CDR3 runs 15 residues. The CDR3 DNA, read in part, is TGTGCCAGCAGTGAATCACTAGCTTTATCGGAGACC. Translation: CASSESLALSET. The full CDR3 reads CASSESLALSETQYF.

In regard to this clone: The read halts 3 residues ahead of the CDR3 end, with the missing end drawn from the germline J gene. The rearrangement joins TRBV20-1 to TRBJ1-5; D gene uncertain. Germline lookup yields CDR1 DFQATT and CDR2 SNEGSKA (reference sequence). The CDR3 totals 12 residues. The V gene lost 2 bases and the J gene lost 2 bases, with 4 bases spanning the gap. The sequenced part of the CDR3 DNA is TGCAGTGCTAGACAGGGCAATCAGCCC. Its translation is CSARQGNQP. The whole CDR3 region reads CSARQGNQPQHF.